This T cell receptor beta chain was obtained from a study of CD8 T cells in Susac syndrome. The germline CDR1 and CDR2 sequences are SGDLS and YYNGEE. Trimming stripped 0 bases from V and 2 bases from J, with 8 bases between. The length of the CDR3 is 14 residues. With regard to this clonotype: Its antigen remains unidentified.

Study-wide results and caveats: It was acknowledged in the study that its TCR sequencing and HLA analysis involved a relatively small number of individuals.

Controls comprised healthy donors matched for age and sex. Through negative isolation, CD4+ and CD8+ T cells were obtained, while TEMRA cells were enriched using FACS. Random-hexamer reverse transcription was applied to about 0.45 to 1 ug RNA. Across 54 Vbeta and 13 Jbeta, immunoSEQ multiplex PCR amplified TCR beta CDR3. TCRdb re-called the immunoSEQ multiplex PCR reads with MiXCR, one entry per CDR3 protein. The sample carries roughly 140,000 distinct CDR3 sequences, 90% to 95% recorded once. The receptor was derived from a human donor in good health. The sample comprised CD8+ T cells from PBMCs. V is TRBV9 and J is TRBJ1-1; D gene ambiguous. The CDR3 sequence is CASSVGGSNTEAFF. CDR3 DNA: TGTGCCAGCAGCGTAGGGGGTAGCAACACTGAAGCTTTCTTT.